Listed below are T cell receptor beta chains from one sample, sequenced in a study of blood T cell repertoires in COVID-19. TCRdb's table, derived via immunoSEQ multiplex PCR, lists solely in-frame clones and lacks some. The repertoire holds 150,000 to 200,000 clones, with over 80% as singletons. The material sequenced was peripheral blood. These receptors all come from a woman of 80 years or more with COVID-19, enrolled during active disease. CDR3s include the opening cysteine and the closing phenylalanine or tryptophan. Fields, in order: J gene, clone size, D gene, V gene, CDR3 protein, CDR3 DNA. The D gene is left open where the match is weak. A row's size may be missing; if present it is once, few, many or a size class.

J gene: TRBJ1-6; clone size: once; D gene: -; V gene: TRBV27; CDR3 protein: CASRPPLAGWDSPLHF; CDR3 DNA: TGTGCCAGCCGCCCCCCCTTGGCCGGGTGGGATTCACCCCTCCACTTT
J gene: TRBJ2-7; clone size: -; D gene: TRBD1; V gene: TRBV7-9; CDR3 protein: CASSHRTGIYEQYF; CDR3 DNA: TGTGCCAGCAGCCATAGGACAGGGATCTACGAGCAGTACTTC
J gene: TRBJ2-1; clone size: -; D gene: TRBD2; V gene: TRBV5-1; CDR3 protein: CASRTSGRAILKEQFF; CDR3 DNA: TGCGCCAGCAGGACTAGCGGGAGGGCGATCCTCAAGGAGCAGTTCTTC
J gene: TRBJ2-3; clone size: -; D gene: TRBD2; V gene: TRBV7-6; CDR3 protein: CASSLESGSSTDTQYF; CDR3 DNA: TGTGCCAGCAGCTTAGAGAGCGGGAGTAGCACAGATACGCAGTATTTT
J gene: TRBJ2-4; clone size: -; D gene: -; V gene: TRBV2; CDR3 protein: CASSGLEGNIQYF; CDR3 DNA: TGTGCCAGCAGCGGACTCGAAGGGAACATTCAGTACTTC
J gene: TRBJ2-7; clone size: -; D gene: -; V gene: TRBV7-8; CDR3 protein: CASSPGARERQYF; CDR3 DNA: TGTGCCAGCAGCCCGGGAGCGCGCGAGCGGCAGTACTTC
J gene: TRBJ1-1; clone size: -; D gene: -; V gene: TRBV25-1; CDR3 protein: CASSEGLIAFF; CDR3 DNA: TGTGCCAGCAGTGAAGGACTAATTGCTTTCTTT
J gene: TRBJ2-1; clone size: few; D gene: TRBD2; V gene: TRBV18; CDR3 protein: CASSPSRGAFAYNEQFF; CDR3 DNA: TGTGCCAGCTCACCTTCGCGGGGGGCGTTCGCCTACAATGAGCAGTTCTTC
J gene: TRBJ1-2; clone size: -; D gene: -; V gene: TRBV4-1; CDR3 protein: CASSQGGAGGIDGYTF; CDR3 DNA: TGCGCCAGCAGCCAAGGTGGGGCGGGCGGGATAGATGGCTACACCTTC
J gene: TRBJ2-1; clone size: -; D gene: -; V gene: TRBV7-2; CDR3 protein: CASSLAGRGQFF; CDR3 DNA: TGTGCCAGCAGCTTAGCGGGCAGGGGGCAGTTCTTC
J gene: TRBJ1-5; clone size: -; D gene: -; V gene: TRBV7-9; CDR3 protein: CASSAGGRTANSNQPQHF; CDR3 DNA: TGTGCCAGCAGCGCCGGAGGAAGGACAGCCAATAGCAATCAGCCCCAGCATTTT
J gene: TRBJ1-2; clone size: -; D gene: TRBD1; V gene: TRBV4-2; CDR3 protein: CASSQDEGANGYTF; CDR3 DNA: TGTGCCAGCAGCCAAGATGAGGGGGCGAATGGCTACACCTTC
J gene: TRBJ2-2; clone size: -; D gene: TRBD2; V gene: TRBV9; CDR3 protein: CASSVGGSNGELFF; CDR3 DNA: TGTGCCAGCAGCGTCGGCGGGAGTAACGGGGAGCTGTTTTTT
J gene: TRBJ1-4; clone size: -; D gene: -; V gene: TRBV6-5; CDR3 protein: CASSYSGQGGEKLFF; CDR3 DNA: TGTGCCAGCAGTTACTCGGGGCAGGGCGGCGAAAAACTGTTTTTT
J gene: TRBJ1-5; clone size: -; D gene: -; V gene: TRBV19; CDR3 protein: CASSLSNQPQHF; CDR3 DNA: TGTGCTTCCTCCCTAAGCAATCAGCCCCAGCATTTT
J gene: TRBJ1-1; clone size: -; D gene: TRBD1; V gene: TRBV5-5; CDR3 protein: CASSEPGQGDTEAFF; CDR3 DNA: TGTGCCAGCAGCGAACCGGGACAGGGGGACACTGAAGCTTTCTTT
J gene: TRBJ2-7; clone size: -; D gene: -; V gene: TRBV6-4; CDR3 protein: CASSAQPGGSSYEQYF; CDR3 DNA: TGTGCCAGCAGCGCCCAACCCGGCGGATCATCCTACGAGCAGTACTTC
J gene: TRBJ1-1; clone size: -; D gene: -; V gene: TRBV19; CDR3 protein: CASGRGTTEAFF; CDR3 DNA: TGTGCCAGTGGACGGGGGACCACTGAAGCTTTCTTT
J gene: TRBJ2-7; clone size: -; D gene: -; V gene: TRBV28; CDR3 protein: CASSLQLPYEQYF; CDR3 DNA: TGTGCCAGCAGTCTACAGCTACCCTACGAGCAGTACTTC
J gene: TRBJ2-7; clone size: -; D gene: -; V gene: TRBV2; CDR3 protein: CASRIGGYEQYF; CDR3 DNA: TGTGCCAGCAGGATAGGGGGTTACGAGCAGTACTTC
J gene: TRBJ2-7; clone size: -; D gene: TRBD1; V gene: TRBV4-1; CDR3 protein: CASSPDRAREQYF; CDR3 DNA: TGCGCCAGCAGCCCAGACAGGGCCAGGGAGCAGTACTTC
J gene: TRBJ1-5; clone size: -; D gene: -; V gene: TRBV29-1; CDR3 protein: CSVALNRNQPQHF; CDR3 DNA: TGCAGCGTTGCCCTAAACAGAAATCAGCCCCAGCATTTT
J gene: TRBJ2-7; clone size: -; D gene: -; V gene: TRBV18; CDR3 protein: CASSLRQSYEQYF; CDR3 DNA: TGTGCCAGCTCACTTAGACAGTCCTACGAGCAGTACTTC
J gene: TRBJ2-1; clone size: -; D gene: TRBD1; V gene: TRBV4-1; CDR3 protein: CASSQLQGSYNEQFF; CDR3 DNA: TGCGCCAGCAGCCAACTACAGGGGTCGTACAATGAGCAGTTCTTC
J gene: TRBJ1-6; clone size: -; D gene: -; V gene: TRBV3-1/TRBV3-2; CDR3 protein: CASSPSGSVGSPLHF; CDR3 DNA: TGTGCCAGCAGCCCCTCCGGTAGCGTAGGTTCACCCCTCCACTTT
J gene: TRBJ1-1; clone size: -; D gene: -; V gene: TRBV6-5; CDR3 protein: CASSPTVNTEAFF; CDR3 DNA: TGTGCCAGCAGCCCAACGGTGAACACTGAAGCTTTCTTT
J gene: TRBJ1-6; clone size: -; D gene: -; V gene: TRBV11-2; CDR3 protein: CASSVTGTFSYNSPLHF; CDR3 DNA: TGTGCCAGCAGCGTTACCGGGACATTCTCCTATAATTCACCCCTCCACTTT
J gene: TRBJ2-3; clone size: -; D gene: -; V gene: TRBV28; CDR3 protein: CASSSGTDTQYF; CDR3 DNA: TGTGCCAGCTCTAGCGGCACAGATACGCAGTATTTT
J gene: TRBJ2-2; clone size: many; D gene: -; V gene: TRBV10-3; CDR3 protein: CAVSLQGRAGELFF; CDR3 DNA: TGTGCCGTTTCTCTCCAGGGCCGGGCCGGGGAGCTGTTTTTT
J gene: TRBJ1-2; clone size: -; D gene: -; V gene: TRBV9; CDR3 protein: CASSVGSGVAGGYTF; CDR3 DNA: TGTGCCAGCAGCGTAGGATCGGGGGTCGCCGGTGGCTACACCTTC
J gene: TRBJ1-1; clone size: -; D gene: -; V gene: TRBV12-3/TRBV12-4; CDR3 protein: CASRLGRGTEAFF; CDR3 DNA: TGTGCCAGCAGACTTGGACGGGGCACTGAAGCTTTCTTT
J gene: TRBJ1-2; clone size: -; D gene: TRBD1; V gene: TRBV5-1; CDR3 protein: CASSLDGTGSGAGYTF; CDR3 DNA: TGCGCCAGCAGCTTGGACGGGACAGGTTCAGGAGCGGGCTACACCTTC